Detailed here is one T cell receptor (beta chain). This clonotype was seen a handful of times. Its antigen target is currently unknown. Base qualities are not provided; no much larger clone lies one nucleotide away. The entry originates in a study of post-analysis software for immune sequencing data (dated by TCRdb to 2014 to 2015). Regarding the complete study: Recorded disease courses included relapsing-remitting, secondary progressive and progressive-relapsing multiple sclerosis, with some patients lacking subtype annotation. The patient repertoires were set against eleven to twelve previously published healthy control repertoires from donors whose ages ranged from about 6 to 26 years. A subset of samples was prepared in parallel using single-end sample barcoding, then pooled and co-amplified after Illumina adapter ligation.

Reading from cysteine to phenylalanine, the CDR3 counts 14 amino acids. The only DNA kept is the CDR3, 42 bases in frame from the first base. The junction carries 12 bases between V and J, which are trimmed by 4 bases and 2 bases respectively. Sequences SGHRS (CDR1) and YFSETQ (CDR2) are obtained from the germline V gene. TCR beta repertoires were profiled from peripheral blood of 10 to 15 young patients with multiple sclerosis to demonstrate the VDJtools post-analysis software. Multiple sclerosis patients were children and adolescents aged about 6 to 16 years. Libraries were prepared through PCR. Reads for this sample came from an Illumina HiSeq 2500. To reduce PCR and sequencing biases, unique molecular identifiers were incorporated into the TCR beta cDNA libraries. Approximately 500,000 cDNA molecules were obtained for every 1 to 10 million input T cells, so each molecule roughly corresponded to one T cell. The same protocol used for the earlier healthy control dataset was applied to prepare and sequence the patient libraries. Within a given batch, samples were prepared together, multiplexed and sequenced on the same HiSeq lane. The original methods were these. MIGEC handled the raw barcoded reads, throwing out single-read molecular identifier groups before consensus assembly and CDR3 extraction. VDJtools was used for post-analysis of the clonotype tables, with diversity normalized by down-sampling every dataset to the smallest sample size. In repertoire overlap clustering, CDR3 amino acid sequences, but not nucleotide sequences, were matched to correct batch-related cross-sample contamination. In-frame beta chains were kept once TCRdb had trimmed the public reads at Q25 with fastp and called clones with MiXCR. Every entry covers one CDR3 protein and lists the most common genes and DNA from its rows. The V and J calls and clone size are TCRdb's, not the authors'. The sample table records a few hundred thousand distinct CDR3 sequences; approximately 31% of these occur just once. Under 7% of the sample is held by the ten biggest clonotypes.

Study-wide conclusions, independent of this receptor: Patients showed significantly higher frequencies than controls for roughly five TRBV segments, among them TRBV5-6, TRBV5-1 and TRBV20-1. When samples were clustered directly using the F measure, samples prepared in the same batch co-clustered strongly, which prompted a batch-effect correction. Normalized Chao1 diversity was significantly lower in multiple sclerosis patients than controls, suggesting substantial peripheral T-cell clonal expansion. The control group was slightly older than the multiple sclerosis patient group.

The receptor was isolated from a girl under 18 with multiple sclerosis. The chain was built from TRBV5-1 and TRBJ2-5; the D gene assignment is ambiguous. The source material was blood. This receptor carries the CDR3 CASSPPVQQETQYF. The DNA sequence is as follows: TGCGCCAGCAGCCCCCCGGTGCAGCAAGAGACCCAGTACTTC.